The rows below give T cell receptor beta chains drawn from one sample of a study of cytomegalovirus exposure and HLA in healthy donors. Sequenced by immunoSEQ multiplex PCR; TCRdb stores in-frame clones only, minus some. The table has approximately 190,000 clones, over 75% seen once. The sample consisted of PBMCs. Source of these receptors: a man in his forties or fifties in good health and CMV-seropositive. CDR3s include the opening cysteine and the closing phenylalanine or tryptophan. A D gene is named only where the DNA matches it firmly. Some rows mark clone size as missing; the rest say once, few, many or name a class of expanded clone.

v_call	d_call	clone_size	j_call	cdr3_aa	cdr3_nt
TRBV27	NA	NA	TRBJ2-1	CASSPMAGYNEQFF	TGTGCCAGCAGTCCTATGGCGGGCTACAATGAGCAGTTCTTC
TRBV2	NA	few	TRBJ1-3	CASSPVMVGNTIYF	TGTGCCAGCAGTCCGGTGATGGTCGGAAACACCATATATTTT
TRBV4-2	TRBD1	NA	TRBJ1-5	CASNGGQGGQPQHF	TGTGCCAGCAATGGGGGACAGGGCGGCCAGCCCCAGCATTTT
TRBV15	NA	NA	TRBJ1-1	CATSRGGGMNTEAFF	TGTGCCACCAGCAGAGGTGGGGGGATGAACACTGAAGCTTTCTTT
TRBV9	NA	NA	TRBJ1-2	CASSVGSGLYGYTF	TGTGCCAGCAGCGTAGGATCCGGTCTCTATGGCTACACCTTC
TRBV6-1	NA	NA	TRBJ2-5	CASSEFTGYGTQYF	TGTGCCAGCAGTGAGTTTACAGGGTATGGGACCCAGTACTTC
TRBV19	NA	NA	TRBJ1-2	CASTGIANYGYTF	TGTGCCAGTACAGGAATAGCTAACTATGGCTACACCTTC
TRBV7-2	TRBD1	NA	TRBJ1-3	CASSKAVQDRGNTIYF	TGTGCCAGCAGCAAAGCGGTCCAAGACAGGGGCAACACCATATATTTT
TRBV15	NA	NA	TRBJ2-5	CATSDTPGRSYF	TGTGCCACCAGCGACACCCCAGGGAGGTCGTACTTC
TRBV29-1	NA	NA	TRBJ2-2	CSVVGQNTGELFF	TGCAGCGTTGTTGGACAGAACACCGGGGAGCTGTTTTTT
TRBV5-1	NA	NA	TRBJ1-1	CASREPGGKNTEAFF	TGCGCCAGCAGGGAGCCGGGGGGTAAGAACACTGAAGCTTTCTTT
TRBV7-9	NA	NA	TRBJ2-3	CASSLILPTDTQYF	TGTGCCAGCAGCCTCATCCTACCCACAGATACGCAGTATTTT
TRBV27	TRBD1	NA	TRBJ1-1	CASSQPGTGNTEAFF	TGTGCCAGCAGCCAACCCGGGACAGGGAACACTGAAGCTTTCTTT
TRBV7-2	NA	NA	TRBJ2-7	CASSSQKSSYEQYF	TGTGCCAGCAGCTCCCAAAAATCTAGCTACGAGCAGTACTTC
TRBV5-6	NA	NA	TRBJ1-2	CASSSEELMGYTF	TGTGCCAGCAGTTCCGAAGAACTTATGGGCTACACCTTC
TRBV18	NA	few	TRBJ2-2	CASSPPPGPYTGELFF	TGTGCCAGCTCACCACCCCCAGGGCCCTACACCGGGGAGCTGTTTTTT
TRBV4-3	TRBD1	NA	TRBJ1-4	CASSQDLTGGEKLFF	TGCGCCAGCAGCCAAGATCTAACAGGGGGGGAAAAACTGTTTTTT
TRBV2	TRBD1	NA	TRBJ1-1	CASNDRGVSEAFF	TGTGCCAGCAATGACAGGGGGGTCTCTGAAGCTTTCTTT
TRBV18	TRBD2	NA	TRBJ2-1	CASSPFSGLDQEQFF	TGTGCCAGCTCACCTTTCTCGGGACTAGATCAAGAGCAGTTCTTC
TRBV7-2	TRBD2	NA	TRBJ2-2	CASRPGLAHTGELFF	TGTGCCAGCAGACCGGGACTAGCCCACACCGGGGAGCTGTTTTTT
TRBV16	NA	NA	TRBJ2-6	CASSQFQGSGANVLTF	TGTGCCAGCAGCCAATTCCAGGGTTCAGGGGCCAACGTCCTGACTTTC
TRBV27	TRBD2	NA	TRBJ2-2	CASTLTSGTGELFF	TGTGCCAGCACCCTGACTAGCGGCACCGGGGAGCTGTTTTTT
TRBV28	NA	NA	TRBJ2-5	CASSLGETQYF	TGTGCCAGCAGTTTAGGCGAGACCCAGTACTTC
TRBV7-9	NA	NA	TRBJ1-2	CASSSLIGVDGYTF	TGTGCCAGCAGCTCGCTGATAGGGGTAGATGGCTACACCTTC
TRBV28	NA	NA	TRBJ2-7	CASCRRGLEQYF	TGTGCCAGCTGTCGGCGGGGGCTCGAGCAGTACTTC
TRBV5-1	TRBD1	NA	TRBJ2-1	CASSLRAGGNSYNEQFF	TGCGCCAGCAGCTTGCGGGCAGGGGGAAACTCCTACAATGAGCAGTTCTTC
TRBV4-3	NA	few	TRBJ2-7	CASSQGVAGINEQYF	TGCGCCAGCAGCCAAGGAGTCGCAGGGATCAACGAGCAGTACTTC
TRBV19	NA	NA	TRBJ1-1	CASTIGGGGEAFF	TGTGCCAGTACCATCGGGGGTGGCGGTGAAGCTTTCTTT
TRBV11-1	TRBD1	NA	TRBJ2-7	CASSRGTGGPYEQYF	TGTGCCAGCAGCCGCGGGACAGGGGGCCCCTACGAGCAGTACTTC
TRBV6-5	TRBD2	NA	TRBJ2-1	CASRLGLAGVNEQFF	TGTGCCAGCAGGCTGGGACTAGCGGGGGTCAATGAGCAGTTCTTC
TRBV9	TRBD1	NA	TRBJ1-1	CASSVGQGWTEAFF	TGTGCCAGCAGCGTAGGACAGGGTTGGACTGAAGCTTTCTTT
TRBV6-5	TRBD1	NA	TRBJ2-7	CASSYSGQSISYEQYF	TGTGCCAGCAGTTACTCGGGACAGTCTATCTCCTACGAGCAGTACTTC
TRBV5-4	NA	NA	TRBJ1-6	CASSLPQGNSPLHF	TGTGCCAGCAGCTTGCCCCAGGGTAATTCACCCCTCCACTTT
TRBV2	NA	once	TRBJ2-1	CASSTDSFWRVF	TGTGCCAGCAGTACGGACAGTTTTTGGCGGGTCTTC
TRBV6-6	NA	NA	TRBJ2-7	CATEARAYEQYF	TGTGCCACCGAGGCCCGTGCCTACGAGCAGTACTTC
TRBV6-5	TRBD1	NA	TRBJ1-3	CASSRDSSGNTIYF	TGTGCCAGCAGTAGGGACAGCTCAGGAAACACCATATATTTT
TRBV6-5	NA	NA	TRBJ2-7	CASSLRSYEQYF	TGTGCCAGCAGTCTACGATCCTACGAGCAGTACTTC
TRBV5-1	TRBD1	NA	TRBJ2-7	CASSPQTGGAGHEQYF	TGCGCCAGCAGCCCACAGACAGGGGGCGCTGGCCACGAGCAGTACTTC
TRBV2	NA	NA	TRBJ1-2	CASTGRYYGYTF	TGTGCCAGCACAGGCCGGTACTATGGCTACACCTTC
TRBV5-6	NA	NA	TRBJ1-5	CASSLAGGFGNQPQHF	TGTGCCAGCAGCTTGGCGGGGGGCTTCGGGAATCAGCCCCAGCATTTT
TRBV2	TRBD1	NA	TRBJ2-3	CASSQTGGVDTQYF	TGTGCCAGCAGCCAGACAGGGGGAGTAGATACGCAGTATTTT
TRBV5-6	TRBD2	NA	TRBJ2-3	CASSKLAGVTTDTQYF	TGTGCCAGCAGTAAACTAGCGGGGGTAACCACAGATACGCAGTATTTT
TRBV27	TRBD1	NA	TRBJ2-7	CASSLLYPGQGAHEQYF	TGTGCCAGCAGTTTATTGTACCCGGGACAGGGGGCGCACGAGCAGTACTTC
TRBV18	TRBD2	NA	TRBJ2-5	CASSGLAGTQETQYF	TGTGCCAGCTCAGGACTAGCGGGGACTCAAGAGACCCAGTACTTC
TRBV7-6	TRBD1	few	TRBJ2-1	CASSRPAGGRNYNEQFF	TGTGCCAGCAGCCGACCCGCAGGGGGTCGAAACTACAATGAGCAGTTCTTC
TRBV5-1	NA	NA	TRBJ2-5	CASSSTGQETQYF	TGCGCCAGCAGCTCGACAGGTCAAGAGACCCAGTACTTC
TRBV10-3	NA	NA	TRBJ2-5	CATRAEETQYF	TGTGCCACCAGGGCGGAGGAGACCCAGTACTTC
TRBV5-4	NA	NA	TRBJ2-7	CASSRGGLGSYEQYF	TGTGCCAGCAGCAGGGGTGGGCTCGGCTCCTACGAGCAGTACTTC
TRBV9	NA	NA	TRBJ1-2	CASSEYSRYGYTF	TGTGCCAGCAGCGAGTACAGTCGCTATGGCTACACCTTC
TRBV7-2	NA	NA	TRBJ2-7	CASSFSYSYEQYF	TGTGCCAGCAGTTTCAGTTACTCCTACGAGCAGTACTTC
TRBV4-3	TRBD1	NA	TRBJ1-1	CASSQTWDRGNSEAFF	TGCGCCAGCAGCCAAACCTGGGACAGGGGAAACTCTGAAGCTTTCTTT
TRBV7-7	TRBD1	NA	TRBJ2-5	CASSRGGTGGETQYF	TGTGCTAGCAGCCGCGGGGGGACAGGGGGAGAGACCCAGTACTTC
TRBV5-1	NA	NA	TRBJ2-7	CASSLALGLAGNYEQYF	TGCGCCAGCAGCTTGGCCCTGGGACTGGCGGGGAACTACGAGCAGTACTTC
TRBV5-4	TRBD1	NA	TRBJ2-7	CASSLGDRLEQYF	TGTGCCAGCAGCTTGGGGGACAGGCTTGAGCAGTACTTC